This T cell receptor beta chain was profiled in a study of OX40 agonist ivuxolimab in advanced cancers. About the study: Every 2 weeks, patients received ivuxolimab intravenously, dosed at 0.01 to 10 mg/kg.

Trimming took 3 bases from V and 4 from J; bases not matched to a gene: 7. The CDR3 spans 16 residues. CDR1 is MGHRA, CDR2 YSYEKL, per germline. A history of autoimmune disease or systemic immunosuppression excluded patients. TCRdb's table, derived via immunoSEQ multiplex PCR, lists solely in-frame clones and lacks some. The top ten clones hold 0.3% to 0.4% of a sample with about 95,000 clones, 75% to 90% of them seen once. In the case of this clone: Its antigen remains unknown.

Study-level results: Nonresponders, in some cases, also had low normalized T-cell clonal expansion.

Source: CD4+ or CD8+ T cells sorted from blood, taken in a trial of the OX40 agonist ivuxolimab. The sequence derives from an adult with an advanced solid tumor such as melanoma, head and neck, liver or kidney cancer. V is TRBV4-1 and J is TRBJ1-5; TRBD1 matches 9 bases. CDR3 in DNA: TGCGCCAGCAGCCAGGGAGGACAGGGGTTAAATCAGCCCCAGCATTTT. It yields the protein CASSQGGQGLNQPQHF.